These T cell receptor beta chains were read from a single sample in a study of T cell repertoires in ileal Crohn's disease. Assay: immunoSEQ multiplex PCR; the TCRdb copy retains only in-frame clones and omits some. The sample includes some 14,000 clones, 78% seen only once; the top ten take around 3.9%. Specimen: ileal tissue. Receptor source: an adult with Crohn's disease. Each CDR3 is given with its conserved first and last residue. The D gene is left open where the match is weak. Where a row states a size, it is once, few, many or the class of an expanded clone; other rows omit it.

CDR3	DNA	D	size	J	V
CASSSRFQAFF	TGTGCCAGCAGTTCCAGGTTTCAAGCTTTCTTT	NA	NA	TRBJ1-1	TRBV28
CASSLYNEQFF	TGTGCCAGCAGCCTTTACAATGAGCAGTTCTTC	NA	NA	TRBJ2-1	TRBV28
CAWMGISGRNNEQFF	TGTGCCTGGATGGGGATTAGCGGGAGGAACAATGAGCAGTTCTTC	TRBD2	once	TRBJ2-1	TRBV30
CASSTGTEYSGANVLTF	TGCGCCAGCAGTACCGGGACAGAATACTCTGGGGCCAACGTCCTGACTTTC	TRBD1	once	TRBJ2-6	TRBV5-1
CASSPGQGGNTEAFF	TGTGCCAGCAGCCCGGGACAGGGAGGGAACACTGAAGCTTTCTTT	TRBD1	NA	TRBJ1-1	TRBV7-9
CASSPGLEETQYF	TGTGCCAGCAGCCCCGGACTAGAAGAGACCCAGTACTTC	TRBD2	NA	TRBJ2-5	TRBV5-6
CASSFQGLAGGWETQYF	TGTGCCAGCAGCTTCCAGGGACTAGCGGGAGGGTGGGAGACCCAGTACTTC	TRBD2	NA	TRBJ2-5	TRBV11-2
CAWRRGRLGSTDTQYF	TGTGCCTGGAGACGAGGCCGACTAGGTTCCACAGATACGCAGTATTTT	NA	NA	TRBJ2-3	TRBV30
CASSVGQGGYEQYF	TGTGCCAGCAGCGTCGGACAGGGAGGTTACGAGCAGTACTTC	TRBD1	NA	TRBJ2-7	TRBV9
CASSVGLSYAHEQYF	TGTGCCAGCAGCGTCGGACTATCCTATGCCCACGAGCAGTACTTC	NA	NA	TRBJ2-7	TRBV9
CASSAGTSGPMGGTDTQYF	TGTGCCAGCAGCGCCGGGACTAGCGGCCCCATGGGGGGCACAGATACGCAGTATTTT	TRBD2	few	TRBJ2-3	TRBV7-9
CASSLAGGWEQFF	TGTGCCAGTAGCTTAGCGGGGGGCTGGGAGCAGTTCTTC	TRBD2	NA	TRBJ2-1	TRBV11-2
CASSPGLRPKDYTF	TGTGCCAGCAGTCCGGGGCTTAGGCCGAAGGACTACACCTTC	NA	medium-sized	TRBJ1-2	TRBV6-5
CASRRTGMPTDTQYF	TGTGCCAGTAGGCGGACAGGGATGCCCACAGATACGCAGTATTTT	TRBD1	NA	TRBJ2-3	TRBV19
CASRGGGQPQHF	TGTGCCAGCAGGGGGGGCGGTCAGCCCCAGCATTTT	NA	NA	TRBJ1-5	TRBV28
CASSLVPSGGYEQYF	TGTGCCAGCAGCCTCGTCCCTAGCGGGGGATACGAGCAGTACTTC	TRBD2	NA	TRBJ2-7	TRBV6-1
CASSGERGVDNEQFF	TGTGCCAGCAGTGGTGAGCGGGGGGTCGATAATGAGCAGTTCTTC	TRBD2	few	TRBJ2-1	TRBV6-1
CASSSGTGDRRGYTF	TGTGCCAGCAGCTCCGGGACGGGGGATAGACGTGGCTACACCTTC	NA	NA	TRBJ1-2	TRBV7-2
CASRNSNQPQHF	TGTGCCAGTAGAAACAGCAATCAGCCCCAGCATTTT	NA	NA	TRBJ1-5	TRBV19
CASSLLQGNYEQYF	TGCGCCAGCAGCTTGCTACAGGGCAACTACGAGCAGTACTTC	NA	NA	TRBJ2-7	TRBV5-1
CASSLVRSGQGYNEQFF	TGTGCCAGCAGCTTAGTTAGGTCGGGACAGGGGTACAATGAGCAGTTCTTC	TRBD1	NA	TRBJ2-1	TRBV7-9
CASSAGVRQPQHF	TGTGCCAGTAGCGCGGGGGTTCGTCAGCCCCAGCATTTT	NA	NA	TRBJ1-5	TRBV19
CASSSSGVKNEQYF	TGTGCCAGCAGCTCGAGCGGGGTTAAGAACGAGCAGTACTTC	TRBD2	NA	TRBJ2-7	TRBV7-9
CASSVASGGTGELFF	TGTGCCAGCAGCGTAGCTTCAGGGGGCACCGGGGAGCTGTTTTTT	TRBD1	NA	TRBJ2-2	TRBV9
CASSNPQGGETEAFF	TGCGCCAGCAGCAACCCCCAAGGGGGCGAGACTGAAGCTTTCTTT	TRBD1	NA	TRBJ1-1	TRBV5-1
CASSLRGITGELFF	TGTGCCAGCAGCTTGAGGGGGATCACCGGGGAGCTGTTTTTT	NA	NA	TRBJ2-2	TRBV5-4
CAGGKGRNTEAFF	TGTGCCGGAGGCAAGGGACGCAACACTGAAGCTTTCTTT	NA	NA	TRBJ1-1	TRBV30
CASSVEYNEQFF	TGCGCCAGCAGCGTGGAATACAATGAGCAGTTCTTC	NA	NA	TRBJ2-1	TRBV5-1
CASSRGTARGNQPQHF	TGTGCCAGCAGTCGTGGGACAGCAAGGGGCAATCAGCCCCAGCATTTT	TRBD1	NA	TRBJ1-5	TRBV6-6
CASSPSVVLNTEAFF	TGTGCCAGTAGCCCAAGCGTTGTCCTGAACACTGAAGCTTTCTTT	NA	NA	TRBJ1-1	TRBV19
CASSLAGPNTEAFF	TGCGCCAGCAGCTTGGCGGGACCGAACACTGAAGCTTTCTTT	NA	NA	TRBJ1-1	TRBV5-1
CASSLQGAGYEQYF	TGCGCCAGCAGCTTGCAGGGGGCAGGCTACGAGCAGTACTTC	TRBD1	few	TRBJ2-7	TRBV5-1
CASSLNAGFNEQFF	TGTGCCAGCAGCTTAAACGCAGGGTTCAATGAGCAGTTCTTC	NA	once	TRBJ2-1	TRBV7-2
CASSRNNEQFF	TGTGCCAGTAGCAGAAACAATGAGCAGTTCTTC	NA	NA	TRBJ2-1	TRBV19
CASSLRSQMNSPLHF	TGTGCCAGCAGCTTACGTTCCCAGATGAATTCACCCCTCCACTTT	NA	NA	TRBJ1-6	TRBV7-2
CASHFGGPTSDEQFF	TGTGCCAGCCACTTCGGGGGACCCACCTCCGATGAGCAGTTCTTC	NA	few	TRBJ2-1	TRBV6-1
CASSPRGQSAKNIQYF	TGCGCCAGCAGCCCCCGGGGACAGTCAGCCAAAAACATTCAGTACTTC	TRBD1	NA	TRBJ2-4	TRBV4-1
CASTPRAGRSNQPQHF	TGTGCCAGCACCCCCCGCGCAGGGCGTAGCAATCAGCCCCAGCATTTT	NA	NA	TRBJ1-5	TRBV2
CASGLGEQGKETQYF	TGTGCTAGTGGTTTGGGAGAACAGGGGAAAGAGACCCAGTACTTC	TRBD1	NA	TRBJ2-5	TRBV12-5
CASNEGQPQHF	TGTGCCAGTAACGAGGGACAGCCCCAGCATTTT	NA	few	TRBJ1-5	TRBV6-6
CSVAGRASYEQYF	TGCAGCGTTGCCGGGAGGGCATCCTACGAGCAGTACTTC	TRBD2	NA	TRBJ2-7	TRBV29-1